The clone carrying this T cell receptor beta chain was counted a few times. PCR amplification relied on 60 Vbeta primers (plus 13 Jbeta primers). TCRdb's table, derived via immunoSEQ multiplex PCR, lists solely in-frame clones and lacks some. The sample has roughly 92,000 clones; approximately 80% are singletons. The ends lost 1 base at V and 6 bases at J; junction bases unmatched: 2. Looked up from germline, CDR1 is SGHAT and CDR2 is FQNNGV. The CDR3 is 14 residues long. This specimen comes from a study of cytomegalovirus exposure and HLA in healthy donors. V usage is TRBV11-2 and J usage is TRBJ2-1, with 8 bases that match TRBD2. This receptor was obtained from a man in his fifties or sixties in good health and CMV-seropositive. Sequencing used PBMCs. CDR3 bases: TGTGCCAGCAGCTTAGCGGGGACTAGCAATGAGCAGTTCTTC. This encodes CASSLAGTSNEQFF.